This TCR beta chain comes out of a study of blood T cell repertoires in COVID-19. The repertoire was sequenced with immunoSEQ multiplex PCR; TCRdb's copy has only in-frame clones and lacks some. Of 120,000 to 150,000 clones listed, 88% were seen once; the top ten hold 2.5%. V dropped 5 bases and J dropped 7 bases, with 11 bases sitting between them. The CDR3 loop spans 12 amino acids. Germline V CDR1 and CDR2: SNHLY, FYNNEI. The source is a human donor with COVID-19, enrolled during active disease. The donor label of this sample is uncertain. The sequenced sample consisted of peripheral blood. The V and J genes are TRBV2 and TRBJ1-2; D perhaps matches TRBD1 (6 bases). CDR3: CASSSTGTGYTF. As DNA, the CDR3 is TGTGCCAGCAGTTCAACAGGGACTGGCTACACCTTC. Looking up the rest from reference TRBV2 and TRBJ1-2 gives the full variable domain: EPEVTQTPSHQVTQMGQEVILRCVPISNHLYFYWYRQILGQKVEFLVSFYNNEISEKSEIFDDQFSVERPDGSNFTLKIRSTKLEDSAMYFCASSSTGTGYTFGSGTRLTVV.